This TCR beta chain came from a study of cytomegalovirus exposure and HLA in healthy donors. Study at large: Of over 300 genotyped donors, 70% to 85% clustered with self-reported Caucasian donors.

It was with 60 Vbeta and 13 Jbeta primers that the PCR ran. This table comes from immunoSEQ multiplex PCR, and its TCRdb copy is limited to in-frame clones, with some not included. The table lists 74,000 or so clones. The sequence was obtained from a woman aged 55-75 years in good health and CMV-seronegative. Sequencing was done on a sample of PBMCs.

CDR3 loop: CASSLAQGVYNEQFF. DNA for the CDR3: TGTGCCAGCAGCTTAGCGCAGGGGGTTTACAATGAGCAGTTCTTC. The V and J genes are TRBV7-9 and TRBJ2-1; 7 nucleotides align to TRBD1. The CDR3 consists of 15 residues. After removal of 0 bases from V and 4 bases from J, the junction contained 3 bases not matched to a gene. The germline gives CDR1 SEHNR, CDR2 FQNEAQ (reference sequence).